This T cell receptor beta chain came from a study of blood T cell repertoires in COVID-19. Whole-study context: T cells, B-cell-depleted T cells, or PBMCs provided the cDNA or gDNA that served as material.

As handled by the study authors: Counts of nucleated cells, estimated from reference gene primer amplification, were obtained. This table comes from immunoSEQ multiplex PCR, and its TCRdb copy is limited to in-frame clones, with some not included. The DNA was the basis for D and trimming; V, J and clone size are from that table. The sample shows around 100,000 clones, approximately 83% of them seen only once. The J segment lost 3 bases and the V segment lost 1 base, leaving 8 bases of the junction unmatched. There are 16 residues in the CDR3. Per germline, CDR1 LGHDT and CDR2 YNNKEL (reference sequence).

This TCR derives from a man aged 55 to 70 with acute or convalescent COVID-19. The rearrangement links TRBV3-1 (or the pseudogene TRBV3-2) to TRBJ1-1; TRBD1 aligns across 7 bases. The sample comprised peripheral blood. The CDR3 loop reads CASSQGAGGTDTEAFF. As DNA, the CDR3 is TGTGCCAGCAGCCAAGGGGCAGGGGGGACGGACACTGAAGCTTTCTTT.